This T cell receptor (beta chain) was sequenced for a study of neurological immune-mediated disorders. One entry per CDR3 protein results from TCRdb running MiXCR on the 5' RACE reads. The sample includes about 65,000 distinct CDR3 sequences, under 5% of them seen just once. Stored at -80 C, 2 million PBMCs were the source of the unsorted libraries. Germline CDR1 and CDR2: SGHRS and YFSETQ. The CDR3 is 17 residues long. V lost 2 bases and J lost 1; bases outside the gene matches: 3. This clonotype has at least ten counts. V gene TRBV5-1 combines with J gene TRBJ2-3, with TRBD2 matching 14 bases. Sequencing was carried out using PBMCs. This receptor was taken from a man aged 45-60 years with multiple sclerosis. DNA of the CDR3: TGCGCCAGCAGCTTACGGGGACTAGCGGGGGGCACAGATACGCAGTATTTT. This codes for CASSLRGLAGGTDTQYF.